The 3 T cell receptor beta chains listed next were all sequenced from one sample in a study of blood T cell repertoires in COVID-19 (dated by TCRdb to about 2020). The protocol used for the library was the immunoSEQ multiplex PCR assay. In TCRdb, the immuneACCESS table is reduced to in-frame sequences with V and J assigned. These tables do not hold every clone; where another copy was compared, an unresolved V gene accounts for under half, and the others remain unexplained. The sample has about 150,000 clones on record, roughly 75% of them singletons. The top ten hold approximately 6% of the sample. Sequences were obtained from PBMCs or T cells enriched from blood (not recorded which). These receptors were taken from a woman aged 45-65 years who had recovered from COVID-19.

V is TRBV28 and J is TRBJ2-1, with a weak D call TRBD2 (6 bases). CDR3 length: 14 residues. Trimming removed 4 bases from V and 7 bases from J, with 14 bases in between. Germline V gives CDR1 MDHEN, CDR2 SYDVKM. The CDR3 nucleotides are TGTGCCAGCAGTTCCCCGGGGGTAAAAAATGAGCAGTTCTTC. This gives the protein CASSSPGVKNEQFF.

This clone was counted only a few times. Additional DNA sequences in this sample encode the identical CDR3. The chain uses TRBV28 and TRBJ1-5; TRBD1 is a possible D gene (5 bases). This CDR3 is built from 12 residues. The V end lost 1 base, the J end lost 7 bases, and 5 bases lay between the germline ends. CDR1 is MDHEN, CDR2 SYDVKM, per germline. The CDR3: CASSLYRQPQHF. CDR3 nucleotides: TGTGCCAGCAGTTTATACAGGCAGCCCCAGCATTTT.

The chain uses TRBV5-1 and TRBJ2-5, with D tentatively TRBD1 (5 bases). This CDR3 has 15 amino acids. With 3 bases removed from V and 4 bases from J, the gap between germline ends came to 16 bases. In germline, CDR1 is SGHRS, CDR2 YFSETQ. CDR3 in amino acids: CASSSSGLRRETQYF. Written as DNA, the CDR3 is TGCGCCAGCAGCTCCTCAGGGTTAAGAAGAGAGACCCAGTACTTC.